This TCR beta chain is from a study of cytomegalovirus exposure and HLA in healthy donors. The validation cohort, a group of roughly 120 subjects, included the donors and was separate from the approximately 650-subject first cohort. Sequenced by immunoSEQ multiplex PCR; TCRdb stores in-frame clones only, minus some. The sample lists 80,000 to 95,000 clones; 93% were seen once. Overall study results and limits: The classifier reportedly diagnosed cytomegalovirus status with high sensitivity and specificity.

The germline V gene has CDR1 LNHDA and CDR2 SQIVND (reference sequence). Trimming stripped 4 bases from V and 2 bases from J, with 17 bases between. The CDR3 consists of 16 residues. A word on this clone: Its antigen is undetermined.

The sequenced sample was PBMCs. The clonotype originates from a woman in her 30s in good health and CMV-seropositive. The chain joins TRBV19 to TRBJ1-2; D is unclear. The CDR3 DNA sequence: TGTGCCAGTAGTACCCCCTCGCCGGGATCGAACTATGGCTACACCTTC. This encodes CASSTPSPGSNYGYTF.